This T cell receptor beta chain stems from a study of cytomegalovirus exposure and HLA in healthy donors. PCR employed 60 Vbeta and 13 Jbeta primers. Generated by immunoSEQ multiplex PCR, the TCRdb table keeps only in-frame clones and is missing some. The profile shows more than 150,000 clones, over 75% of them singletons. The CDR3 has 15 residues. With 4 bases removed from V and 0 bases from J, the gap between germline ends came to 14 bases. The V gene's germline CDR1 is SGDLS and CDR2 YYNGEE. Sequencing used PBMCs. The receptor was isolated from a woman aged 25 to 39 in good health and CMV-seronegative. The genes are TRBV9 and TRBJ2-7; a weak D match, TRBD1 (5 bases). Here the CDR3 reads CASSQTGEPSYEQYF. The CDR3 DNA reads as TGTGCCAGCAGCCAAACAGGTGAACCCTCCTACGAGCAGTACTTC.